This T cell receptor beta chain was retrieved from a study of T cells after somatic rescue of genetic block. Sequencing used immunoSEQ multiplex PCR; TCRdb keeps in-frame clones, though not all of them. Of about 110,000 clones listed, around 90% were seen once; the top ten hold 1.4%. CDR1 is MDHEN, CDR2 SYDVKM, per germline. The CDR3 totals 16 residues. V was pared by 6 bases and J by 2 bases, with 10 bases of the junction left unmatched. The sequenced material came from peripheral blood mononuclear cells (PBMCs). This TCR was recovered from a woman aged 18-29 years. The chain carries TRBV28 and TRBJ1-5; TRBD1 aligns across 7 bases. The CDR3 sequence: CASRNRTGVRNQPQHF. Written as DNA, the CDR3 is TGTGCCAGCAGAAACCGGACAGGTGTTCGCAATCAGCCCCAGCATTTT.